This record looks at one T cell receptor (beta chain) sequence and its context. This entry comes from a study of blood T cell repertoires in COVID-19. Study background: Material from acute and convalescent COVID-19 was sourced from the United States, Italy and Spain. PBMCs, B-cell-depleted T cells, or T cells provided the cDNA or gDNA that made up the material.

Authors' processing steps: Amplifying reference gene primers gave estimates of nucleated cell counts. TCRdb's copy holds only in-frame clones and misses some; the assay was immunoSEQ multiplex PCR. D and trimming were read from the DNA, whereas the V and J calls and clone size are those reported in that table. The sample has 210,000 or so clones; around 85% are singletons. V shed 1 base and J 8 bases; nucleotides not matched to a gene: 7. The length of the CDR3 is 15 residues. Germline values: CDR1 SGHRS, CDR2 YFSETQ. The chain has TRBV5-1 and TRBJ2-2; 8 bases match TRBD2. This receptor was obtained from a woman aged 50 to 60 with acute or convalescent COVID-19. Sequenced material: peripheral blood. CDR3 loop: CASSLRLAGEGELFF. The CDR3 DNA reads TGCGCCAGCAGCTTGAGGCTAGCGGGCGAAGGGGAGCTGTTTTTT.